This record covers a single T cell receptor (beta chain). Its antigen is unidentified. Naive-designated CD8 cells lacked CD45RO, were positively enriched for CCR7, and omitted terminally differentiated effector memory CD45RA+ cells. The data originate from a study of shared clonotypes between healthy human individuals. Each PCR replicate from the sorted subsets contained about 200 ng DNA, which is about 30,000 T cell genomes. This table comes from immunoSEQ multiplex PCR, and its TCRdb copy is limited to in-frame clones, with some not included. Among approximately 2,200,000 clones listed, about 92% were seen once. Study-wide results and caveats: Generally, naive subsets (rather than memory subsets) showed larger estimated richness.

Germline CDR1 LNHDA, CDR2 SQIVND (reference sequence). The CDR3 covers 14 residues. V gave up 5 bases and J gave up 7 bases; unmatched junction bases: 7. The genes are TRBV19 and TRBJ2-4; TRBD1 aligns across 8 bases. This TCR derives from a man aged 18 to 29 in good health. Some clones in this sample may be carry-over from other donors' samples. What was sequenced was naive CD8+ T cells from PBMCs. This CDR3 is CASSFGTGVNIQYF. For the CDR3, the DNA is TGTGCCAGTAGTTTTGGGACAGGAGTGAACATTCAGTACTTC.